Listed below are T cell receptor beta chains from one sample, sequenced in a study of CD8+ T cells in alopecia areata. Clones were sequenced by immunoSEQ multiplex PCR, and TCRdb holds only the in-frame ones, with some missing. Counted here are more than 90,000 clones, 55% to 75% occurring once; the ten biggest clones make up around 15%. Source: CD8+ T cells sorted from blood, taken between weeks 55 and 70, from a patient treated with tofacitinib. All receptors derive from a human donor with alopecia areata. Both conserved end residues are part of each CDR3. A D gene is named only where the DNA matches it firmly. Size tells how often a clone was seen (once, few, many) or the class of an expanded clone, and some rows leave it out.

d_call j_call v_call clone_size cdr3_nt cdr3_aa
- TRBJ2-3 TRBV7-9 - TGTGCCAGCAGCTTAAGTTCAGGCACAGATACGCAGTATTTT CASSLSSGTDTQYF
- TRBJ1-5 TRBV27 - TGTGCCAGCAGAATAAGCCTCAATCAGCCCCAGCATTTT CASRISLNQPQHF
TRBD1 TRBJ2-7 TRBV7-2 - TGTGCCAGCAGCTCGAGACAGGGGGCCTACGAGCAGTACTTC CASSSRQGAYEQYF
- TRBJ2-2 TRBV7-9 many TGTGCCAGCAGCGACACAGGACACTACACCGGGGAGCTGTTTTTT CASSDTGHYTGELFF
TRBD1 TRBJ2-5 TRBV7-2 - TGTGCCAGCAGCTCCGACAGGGTCCAAGAGACCCAGTACTTC CASSSDRVQETQYF
TRBD2 TRBJ2-3 TRBV2 - TGTGCCAGCAGTGATGGACTAGCGGGGGGGTTTGTAGATACGCAGTATTTT CASSDGLAGGFVDTQYF
TRBD1 TRBJ2-1 TRBV30 - TGTGCCTGGAGTGGCGACAGGGGTGTTCGGAATGAGCAGTTCTTC CAWSGDRGVRNEQFF
- TRBJ2-1 TRBV6-9 - TGTGCCAGCAGTTATAAATGTGAGCAGTTCTTC CASSYKCEQFF
- TRBJ1-1 TRBV4-1 - TGCGCCAGCAGCCAAGAATGGTCAGGGAACACTGAAGCTTTCTTT CASSQEWSGNTEAFF
- TRBJ2-2 TRBV20-1 - TGCAGTGCCCCACTTACCGGGGAGCTGTTTTTT CSAPLTGELFF
- TRBJ1-2 TRBV30 - TGTGCCTGGATCCCTAATAGGGGGTGGGGCTATGGCTACACCTTC CAWIPNRGWGYGYTF
- TRBJ2-3 TRBV27 - TGTGCCAGCAGTTTGGGCGGCAGCGGTCTTTTTCAGTATTTT CASSLGGSGLFQYF
TRBD1 TRBJ1-2 TRBV27 - TGTGCCAGCGGCTGGGACAGCTATGGCTACACCTTC CASGWDSYGYTF
- TRBJ2-7 TRBV9 - TGTGCCAGCAGCCGGGGCACGCCGGGAGAGCAGTACTTC CASSRGTPGEQYF
- TRBJ2-2 TRBV5-1 - TGCGCCAGCAGCCCAGGAATAGATGGGAACACCGGGGAGCTGTTTTTT CASSPGIDGNTGELFF
TRBD2 TRBJ2-1 TRBV27 once TGTGCCAGCAGTTCCCTAGCGGGGTCCACCTACAATGAGCAGTTCTTC CASSSLAGSTYNEQFF
TRBD1 TRBJ2-7 TRBV4-1 few TGCGCCAGCAGCCAAGATTCACAGGGGGGCGACGAGCAGTACTTC CASSQDSQGGDEQYF
TRBD1 TRBJ2-1 TRBV25-1 few TGTGCCAGCAGTGAAAGGGACAGTTACAATGAGCAGTTCTTC CASSERDSYNEQFF
- TRBJ2-1 TRBV7-9 - TGTGCCAGCAGGCCCCCCGGTCGAGAGCGGTTCTTC CASRPPGRERFF
- TRBJ2-1 TRBV6-5 - TGTGCCAGCAGTTACTCGGAATCCTCTGTACCCGATGAGCAGTTCTTC CASSYSESSVPDEQFF
- TRBJ2-1 TRBV6-1 few TGTGCCAGCAGGGAACCTGTTGGGGGGTACAATGAGCAGTTCTTC CASREPVGGYNEQFF
- TRBJ1-4 TRBV2 once TGTGCCAGCAGTGACCGAATCAACCCAGTAATTAATGAAAAACTGTTTTTT CASSDRINPVINEKLFF
TRBD2 TRBJ2-1 TRBV6-1 once TGTGCCAGCAGTAAAGCCCAGCGGGGGGGCCTCAATGAGCAGTTCTTC CASSKAQRGGLNEQFF
- TRBJ2-7 TRBV6-5 few TGTGCCAGCGGAGGAGGGGGCCGATACGAGCAGTACTTC CASGGGGRYEQYF
- TRBJ1-1 TRBV11-3 - TGTGCCAGCAGCCCCCGGGTGGGGCTCAACACTGAAGCTTTCTTT CASSPRVGLNTEAFF
TRBD2 TRBJ2-1 TRBV7-9 - TGTGCCAGCAGTCTTCTAGCGGGGGGTGACAATGAGCAGTTCTTC CASSLLAGGDNEQFF
- TRBJ2-3 TRBV5-1 - TGCGCCAGCAGCCGTACCGGGAGTACTAGCACAGATACGCAGTATTTT CASSRTGSTSTDTQYF
- TRBJ2-1 TRBV4-1 - TGCGCCAGCAGCCAAGAACCTACCAACAATGAGCAGTTCTTC CASSQEPTNNEQFF
- TRBJ2-2 TRBV12-5 - TGTGCTAGTGGTTTGGTAGGGATGAACACCGGGGAGCTGTTTTTT CASGLVGMNTGELFF
- TRBJ1-1 TRBV25-1 - TGTGCCAGCAGTGAACTGACGGGGACTGAAGCTTTCTTT CASSELTGTEAFF